A selection of T cell receptor beta chains follows, all from one sample in a study of blood T cells in healthy people across ages. MiXCR, run by TCRdb on the 5' RACE reads, gives a single entry per CDR3 protein. Of about 1.6 million distinct CDR3 sequences listed, around 36% are singletons. Input material: blood. Receptors originate from a woman in her twenties or thirties in good health. Each CDR3 is given with its conserved first and last residue. A D gene is named only where the DNA matches it firmly. Clone size is given for some rows only: seen once, a few or many times, or a class if the clone is expanded.

TRBJ1-2	few	TRBV5-5	-	CASSSETVLYGYTF	TGTGCCAGCAGCTCAGAGACGGTTCTCTATGGCTACACCTTC
TRBJ1-5	few	TRBV6-1	-	CASSEEDLSNQPQHF	TGTGCCAGCAGTGAAGAGGATCTGAGCAATCAGCCCCAGCATTTT
TRBJ2-3	few	TRBV12-3/TRBV12-4	-	CASSLRREPISGDTQYF	TGTGCCAGCAGTCTTCGCCGGGAACCAATTAGCGGAGATACGCAGTATTTT
TRBJ1-2	few	TRBV2	-	CASRDRLFGGYTF	TGTGCCAGCAGGGATAGATTATTTGGGGGCTACACCTTC
TRBJ2-5	few	TRBV6-1	TRBD1	CASSSPRRGQEKETQYF	TGTGCCAGCAGCTCCCCCCGCCGGGGACAGGAGAAAGAGACCCAGTACTTC
TRBJ2-3	-	TRBV11-2	-	CASSLGASPTGTDTQYF	TGCGCCAGCAGCTTGGGGGCTTCCCCAACCGGCACAGATACGCAGTATTTT
TRBJ2-1	few	TRBV2	TRBD1	CANKDRSSYNEQFF	TGTGCCAATAAGGACAGGAGCTCCTACAATGAGCAGTTCTTC
TRBJ2-7	few	TRBV9	TRBD1	CASSAYRDRDYEQYF	TGTGCCAGCAGCGCGTACCGGGACAGGGACTACGAGCAGTACTTC
TRBJ2-7	-	TRBV29-1	TRBD1	CSAYRTGSEQYF	TGCAGCGCTTATAGGACAGGGAGCGAGCAGTACTTC
TRBJ2-5	-	TRBV5-1	-	CASSVLAGETQYF	TGCGCCAGCAGCGTCCTAGCAGGAGAGACCCAGTACTTC
TRBJ2-1	few	TRBV28	TRBD2	CASTSPGLASGNEQFF	TGTGCCAGCACCTCCCCCGGACTAGCATCGGGGAATGAGCAGTTCTTC
TRBJ1-1	-	TRBV20-1	-	CSASVFGSMNTEAFF	TGCAGTGCTAGTGTCTTTGGCAGCATGAACACTGAAGCTTTCTTT
TRBJ2-3	-	TRBV11-2	TRBD2	CASSLDYMDAGERTDTQYF	TGTGCCAGCAGCTTAGATTATATGGACGCGGGAGAGAGGACAGATACGCAGTATTTT
TRBJ1-1	-	TRBV10-3	-	CAISEYAGTLNTEAFF	TGTGCCATCAGTGAGTACGCCGGGACCCTGAACACTGAAGCTTTCTTT
TRBJ2-1	few	TRBV5-1	-	CASPVGGPYNEQFF	TGCGCCAGCCCCGTAGGGGGGCCATACAATGAGCAGTTCTTC
TRBJ1-4	-	TRBV15	-	CATSRDREGIDEKLFF	TGTGCCACCAGCAGAGATCGTGAGGGAATCGATGAAAAACTGTTTTTT
TRBJ2-1	-	TRBV20-1	TRBD2	CSARGGGGRMNEQFF	TGCAGTGCTAGAGGCGGGGGCGGGAGGATGAATGAGCAGTTCTTC
TRBJ2-2	-	TRBV13	TRBD2	CASSYATSGNTGELFF	TGTGCCAGCAGCTACGCGACTAGCGGAAACACCGGGGAGCTGTTTTTT
TRBJ1-2	few	TRBV20-1	-	CSARKTEVYGYTF	TGCAGTGCTAGAAAGACCGAGGTCTATGGCTACACCTTC
TRBJ2-3	many	TRBV12-3/TRBV12-4	-	CASSLGPFTQYF	TGTGCCAGCAGTCTAGGGCCGTTCACGCAGTATTTT
TRBJ2-7	few	TRBV6-6	-	CASSSWAGGHEQYF	TGTGCCAGCAGTTCCTGGGCCGGGGGCCACGAGCAGTACTTC
TRBJ1-1	few	TRBV7-9	-	CASSLPQGRTEAFF	TGTGCCAGCAGCTTGCCCCAGGGTCGGACTGAAGCTTTCTTT
TRBJ2-2	once	TRBV11-2	-	CASSQLWDTNTGELFF	TGTGCCAGCAGCCAACTGTGGGACACGAACACCGGGGAGCTGTTTTTT
TRBJ1-2	-	TRBV10-2	-	CASSEWSETGANYGYTF	TGCGCCAGCAGTGAGTGGTCCGAGACAGGAGCAAACTATGGCTACACCTTC
TRBJ2-4	-	TRBV15	TRBD2	CATSRDRLAGAIQYF	TGTGCCACCAGCAGAGATCGTCTAGCGGGAGCCATTCAGTACTTC
TRBJ1-1	few	TRBV2	-	CASSDPTTQRAFF	TGTGCCAGCAGTGACCCGACAACCCAGAGAGCTTTCTTT
TRBJ2-7	-	TRBV28	-	CASRSTSGVPYEQYF	TGTGCCAGCAGGTCCACATCCGGGGTTCCCTACGAGCAGTACTTC
TRBJ1-5	many	TRBV12-3/TRBV12-4	TRBD1	CASVGTGGIKPQHF	TGTGCCAGCGTCGGGACAGGGGGAATCAAGCCCCAGCATTTT
TRBJ2-7	few	TRBV6-1	-	CASRAPDRPTYEQYF	TGTGCCAGCCGCGCCCCGGACAGACCGACCTACGAGCAGTACTTC
TRBJ1-1	many	TRBV12-3/TRBV12-4	-	CASSLTNTEAFF	TGTGCCAGCAGTTTGACCAACACTGAAGCTTTCTTT
TRBJ2-7	few	TRBV5-1	TRBD2	CASSPGLAGVVDEQYF	TGCGCCAGCAGCCCAGGACTAGCGGGAGTGGTCGACGAGCAGTACTTC
TRBJ2-5	few	TRBV7-3	TRBD2	CASSLTGIAGGGETQYF	TGTGCCAGCAGCTTAACTGGGATCGCGGGAGGAGGAGAGACCCAGTACTTC